These T cell receptor beta chains were read from a single sample in a study of cytomegalovirus exposure and HLA in healthy donors. TCRdb's copy holds only in-frame clones and misses some; the assay was immunoSEQ multiplex PCR. There are 70,000 to 100,000 clones in the sample; approximately 80% occur only once, and 20% to 25% lies in the top ten. Material: PBMCs. All receptors come from a woman aged 50 to 65 in good health and CMV-seropositive. Each CDR3 is given with its conserved first and last residue. The D gene is left open where the match is weak. The size entry is marked missing in some rows and otherwise reads once, few, many or a size class.

clone_size,v_call,j_call,d_call,cdr3_aa,cdr3_nt
once,TRBV4-1,TRBJ1-1,.,CASSQDRRGYTEAFF,TGCGCCAGCAGCCAAGATCGGCGGGGGTACACTGAAGCTTTCTTT
.,TRBV29-1,TRBJ1-6,TRBD1,CSVQEGANSPLHF,TGCAGCGTTCAGGAGGGGGCAAATTCACCCCTCCACTTT
.,TRBV2,TRBJ2-1,.,CASSDGSSYNEQFF,TGTGCCAGCAGTGATGGCAGCTCCTACAATGAGCAGTTCTTC
.,TRBV15,TRBJ2-1,.,CATSRPPPRSYNEQFF,TGTGCCACCAGCAGACCGCCCCCGCGCTCCTACAATGAGCAGTTCTTC
.,TRBV5-1,TRBJ2-3,.,CASSLAQGTSTDTQYF,TGCGCCAGCAGCTTGGCACAGGGAACCAGCACAGATACGCAGTATTTT
few,TRBV7-2,TRBJ2-7,TRBD1,CASMGPGTARNEQYF,TGTGCCAGCATGGGACCGGGGACAGCGCGGAACGAGCAGTACTTC
.,TRBV28,TRBJ2-1,.,CASQGGASSYNEQFF,TGTGCCAGCCAGGGCGGGGCCAGCTCCTACAATGAGCAGTTCTTC
.,TRBV29-1,TRBJ1-5,.,CSVGGGNQPQHF,TGCAGCGTTGGAGGGGGAAATCAGCCCCAGCATTTT
.,TRBV7-9,TRBJ2-5,.,CASSLDGSQETQYF,TGTGCCAGCAGCTTAGATGGCAGCCAAGAGACCCAGTACTTC
few,TRBV28,TRBJ1-3,.,CASLKGDGNTIYF,TGTGCCAGTCTAAAGGGGGATGGAAACACCATATATTTT
.,TRBV16,TRBJ1-1,.,CACQRGHLNTEAFF,TGTGCCTGCCAGCGGGGACACTTGAACACTGAAGCTTTCTTT
.,TRBV7-9,TRBJ2-1,TRBD2,CASSLASGRSYNEQFF,TGTGCCAGCAGCTTGGCTAGCGGGAGGTCCTACAATGAGCAGTTCTTC
.,TRBV6-1,TRBJ1-3,.,CASSEHQVLGNTIYF,TGTGCCAGCAGTGAACACCAGGTACTTGGAAACACCATATATTTT
.,TRBV5-5,TRBJ1-2,.,CASMRTADGYTF,TGTGCCAGCATGCGGACAGCGGATGGCTACACCTTC
.,TRBV27,TRBJ2-1,.,CASGWTPVDEQFF,TGTGCCAGCGGCTGGACTCCAGTAGATGAGCAGTTCTTC
.,TRBV5-1,TRBJ2-5,.,CASSDGHNQETQYF,TGCGCCAGCAGCGATGGACATAACCAAGAGACCCAGTACTTC
.,TRBV11-3,TRBJ2-1,.,CASSLYRGSRSYNEQFF,TGTGCCAGCAGCTTATATAGGGGGAGTAGATCCTACAATGAGCAGTTCTTC
.,TRBV6-4,TRBJ1-1,TRBD1,CASKFDRDITEAFF,TGTGCCAGCAAGTTCGACAGGGACATCACTGAAGCTTTCTTT
.,TRBV5-1,TRBJ2-7,.,CASRPDTGYEQYF,TGCGCCAGCAGACCCGATACAGGGTACGAGCAGTACTTC
once,TRBV10-3,TRBJ2-6,.,CAISESPFSGANVLTF,TGTGCCATCAGTGAGTCCCCTTTCTCTGGGGCCAACGTCCTGACTTTC
once,TRBV6-5,TRBJ1-2,TRBD1,CASSQHRDSYGYTF,TGTGCCAGCAGCCAACATCGGGACAGTTACGGCTACACCTTC
once,TRBV2,TRBJ1-5,TRBD1,CASRRDRGPQPQHF,TGTGCCAGCCGTAGGGACAGGGGACCCCAGCCCCAGCATTTT
few,TRBV9,TRBJ2-5,.,CASSFSSGFQETQYF,TGTGCCAGCAGCTTCTCGTCAGGATTCCAAGAGACCCAGTACTTC
.,TRBV30,TRBJ1-5,.,CAWSVLGQPQHF,TGTGCCTGGAGTGTCCTGGGCCAGCCCCAGCATTTT
.,TRBV6-1,TRBJ1-5,.,CASSVQIRSNQPQHF,TGTGCCAGCAGTGTCCAGATCCGTAGCAATCAGCCCCAGCATTTT
once,TRBV27,TRBJ2-1,TRBD1,CASSLGDRLFYNEQFF,TGTGCCAGCAGTTTAGGGGACAGGCTCTTCTACAATGAGCAGTTCTTC
.,TRBV7-2,TRBJ1-2,.,CASSLQDNYGYTF,TGTGCCAGCAGTCTGCAGGATAACTATGGCTACACCTTC
.,TRBV28,TRBJ1-4,.,CASARGAQKEKLFF,TGTGCCAGCGCTCGGGGGGCGCAGAAAGAAAAACTGTTTTTT
.,TRBV7-8,TRBJ1-1,.,CASSLGVPGQKYTEAFF,TGTGCCAGCAGCTTAGGGGTTCCAGGGCAGAAATACACTGAAGCTTTCTTT
.,TRBV7-6,TRBJ2-1,TRBD2,CASSLPGLAVASSYNEQFF,TGTGCCAGCAGCTTACCGGGACTAGCGGTGGCGAGCTCCTACAATGAGCAGTTCTTC
.,TRBV11-3,TRBJ1-1,.,CASSLEGWGGRTEAFF,TGTGCCAGCAGCTTAGAGGGATGGGGGGGGAGGACTGAAGCTTTCTTT
few,TRBV29-1,TRBJ2-5,TRBD2,CSARTSGRGETQYF,TGCAGCGCCAGGACTAGCGGGAGAGGAGAGACCCAGTACTTC
.,TRBV19,TRBJ1-5,.,CASSPETSNQPQHF,TGTGCCAGTAGTCCGGAGACTAGCAATCAGCCCCAGCATTTT
.,TRBV7-6,TRBJ1-1,.,CASSADLNTEAFF,TGTGCCAGCAGCGCAGATTTAAACACTGAAGCTTTCTTT
.,TRBV19,TRBJ2-1,TRBD1,CASREDRASYNEQFF,TGTGCCAGTAGGGAGGACAGGGCATCCTACAATGAGCAGTTCTTC
.,TRBV6-5,TRBJ2-7,.,CASSGSSVHEQYF,TGTGCCAGCAGTGGGTCTAGCGTACACGAGCAGTACTTC
few,TRBV19,TRBJ2-1,TRBD2,CASSKLTSAPRDNEQFF,TGTGCCAGTAGTAAGCTGACTAGCGCCCCGAGGGACAATGAGCAGTTCTTC
.,TRBV7-9,TRBJ2-5,.,CASSFQPRETQYF,TGTGCCAGCAGCTTTCAACCACGGGAGACCCAGTACTTC
once,TRBV10-2,TRBJ2-5,.,CASSAIAGETQYF,TGCGCCAGCAGTGCAATTGCGGGGGAGACCCAGTACTTC
few,TRBV7-9,TRBJ2-7,TRBD1,CASSRDRGLIYEQYF,TGTGCCAGCAGCCGGGACAGGGGTCTTATCTACGAGCAGTACTTC
.,TRBV4-1,TRBJ2-1,.,CASSQGPFNEQFF,TGCGCCAGCAGCCAAGGGCCGTTCAATGAGCAGTTCTTC
few,TRBV6-5,TRBJ1-5,.,CASRTGTHNQPQHF,TGTGCCAGCAGAACTGGGACACACAATCAGCCCCAGCATTTT
.,TRBV30,TRBJ2-1,TRBD1,CAWSVGQGFEQFF,TGTGCCTGGAGTGTGGGACAGGGGTTTGAGCAGTTCTTC
.,TRBV4-1,TRBJ2-1,TRBD2,CASSQDLAGVTEQFF,TGCGCCAGCAGCCAAGATCTAGCGGGAGTTACTGAGCAGTTCTTC
.,TRBV27,TRBJ1-5,.,CASTQRADSNQPQHF,TGTGCCAGCACCCAGAGGGCCGATAGCAATCAGCCCCAGCATTTT